The T cell receptor beta chain under discussion was sequenced for a study of CXCR4 blockade with PD-1 therapy in pancreatic cancer. Study results and limitations: Tumors were clonally expanded, mean approximately 0.14 versus 0.053 in healthy blood.

Repertoires were generated with immunoSEQ multiplex PCR, while TCRdb's copy carries only in-frame clones and drops some. The table lists 120 or so clones, approximately 40% of them singletons. No neoadjuvant therapy was given before resection to the patients supplying these archived tumor blocks. This clone ranks as large. The antigen remains undetermined. The sample comprised tumor tissue. This sequence originates from a human donor with pancreatic ductal adenocarcinoma.

CDR3 sequence (DNA): TGTGCCAGCAGTGACGGGCAGGGGGGCACAGATACGCAGTATTTT. It is translated as CASSDGQGGTDTQYF. This chain uses TRBV6-8 with TRBJ2-3; 7 bases are a match to TRBD1. Looked up from germline, CDR1 is MNHGY and CDR2 is SAAAGT. J lost 1 base, V lost 5 bases, and 6 bases had no gene match. This CDR3 comprises 15 residues.